Sequencing of this TCR beta chain was carried out in a study of response to subunit inactivated influenza vaccine. Study observations and caveats: The authors put forward the suggestion that each seasonal influenza vaccination may bring in only a limited number of new T cells.

Deletions cut 3 bases from V and 1 base from J, with 9 bases between. The CDR3 is 13 residues long. Germline CDR1 DFQATT, CDR2 SNEGSKA (reference sequence). TCRdb re-called the RT-PCR reads through MiXCR, storing one row per CDR3 protein. This table holds about 300,000 distinct CDR3 sequences, 20% to 25% found once. The table lists this clonotype with many counts. Its antigen is not identified. The specimen comprised PBMCs from blood, sampled around 22 months after vaccination. This chain joins TRBV20-1 and TRBJ1-1; D not resolved. The sequence derives from a man between 50 and 69 years old who received an inactivated influenza vaccine. The CDR3 nucleotides read TGCAGTGCTAGTTCGGGCCAGAACACTGAAGCTTTCTTT. Translating gives CSASSGQNTEAFF.